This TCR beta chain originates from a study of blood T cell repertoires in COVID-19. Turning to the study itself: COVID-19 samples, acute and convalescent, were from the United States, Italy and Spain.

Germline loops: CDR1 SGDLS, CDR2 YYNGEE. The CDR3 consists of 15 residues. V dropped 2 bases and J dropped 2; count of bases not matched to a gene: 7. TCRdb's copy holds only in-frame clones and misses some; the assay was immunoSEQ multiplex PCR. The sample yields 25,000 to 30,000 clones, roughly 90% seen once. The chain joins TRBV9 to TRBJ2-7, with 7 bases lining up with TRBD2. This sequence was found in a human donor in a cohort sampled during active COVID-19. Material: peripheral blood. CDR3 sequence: CASSVESGAPYEQYF. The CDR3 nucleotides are TGTGCCAGCAGCGTCGAAAGCGGGGCCCCCTACGAGCAGTACTTC.